This is a list of T cell receptor beta chains from one sample in a study of blood T cells in healthy people across ages. One entry per CDR3 protein, called by TCRdb with MiXCR from the 5' RACE reads. This table holds more than 1.4 million distinct CDR3 sequences, 42% found once. Sequences were obtained from blood. Receptors originate from a woman between 18 and 29 years old in good health. Both conserved end residues are part of each CDR3. D genes are given only for firm matches. For some rows the clone size is stated as once, few or many, or as a class when expanded; others skip it.

j_call v_call cdr3_length clone_size d_call cdr3_aa cdr3_nt
TRBJ1-1 TRBV29-1 13 few NA CSGEQGLNTEAFF TGCAGCGGCGAACAGGGTTTGAACACTGAAGCTTTCTTT
TRBJ1-2 TRBV20-1 13 few NA CSAPQEANYGYTF TGCAGTGCCCCCCAGGAGGCTAACTATGGCTACACCTTC
TRBJ1-2 TRBV7-9 15 NA NA CASSSAENRGYGYTF TGTGCCAGCAGCTCAGCGGAGAATCGGGGCTATGGCTACACCTTC
TRBJ2-7 TRBV27 16 few NA CASSYAISRASYEQYF TGTGCCAGCAGTTACGCGATTAGTCGAGCTTCCTACGAGCAGTACTTC
TRBJ2-7 TRBV10-3 12 many NA CAIASGTREQYF TGTGCCATCGCGTCAGGGACGCGCGAGCAGTACTTC
TRBJ2-1 TRBV7-8 15 NA TRBD1 CASGRDREIYNEQFF TGTGCCAGCGGCCGGGACAGGGAAATTTACAATGAGCAGTTCTTC
TRBJ2-1 TRBV24-1 15 NA NA CATSDSLGAHNEQFF TGTGCCACCAGTGATTCTCTGGGCGCACACAATGAGCAGTTCTTC
TRBJ2-3 TRBV4-2 19 NA TRBD2 CASSLYYPTSGSLVDTQYF TGTGCCAGCAGCCTCTACTACCCCACTAGCGGGAGTCTGGTAGATACGCAGTATTTT
TRBJ2-7 TRBV7-6 16 few NA CASSLEGGAAYYEQYF TGTGCCAGCAGCTTAGAGGGGGGGGCGGCTTACTACGAGCAGTACTTC
TRBJ2-7 TRBV20-1 14 few TRBD2 CSAGASGRTVEQYF TGCAGTGCTGGTGCTAGCGGGAGAACGGTTGAGCAGTACTTC
TRBJ2-7 TRBV7-8 13 NA NA CASSLFPPYEQYF TGTGCCAGCAGCTTATTCCCCCCTTACGAGCAGTACTTC
TRBJ1-1 TRBV10-3 14 NA NA CAISEDSLNTEAFF TGTGCCATCAGTGAGGACAGCTTGAACACTGAAGCTTTCTTT
TRBJ2-1 TRBV6-6 13 NA TRBD2 CASNRGGGYEQFF TGTGCCAGCAACCGCGGGGGAGGGTATGAGCAGTTCTTC
TRBJ2-3 TRBV9 16 NA TRBD2 CASSPRRGAGGDTQYF TGTGCCAGCAGCCCCAGGAGGGGAGCGGGGGGAGATACGCAGTATTTT
TRBJ2-3 TRBV5-1 16 NA NA CAGSLAGGALTDTQYF TGCGCCGGCAGCTTGGCTGGAGGGGCCCTCACAGATACGCAGTATTTT
TRBJ2-1 TRBV25-1 17 NA TRBD2 CASSEHGTGGPQETQFF TGTGCCAGCAGTGAACATGGGACGGGAGGGCCCCAAGAGACCCAGTTCTTC
TRBJ2-7 TRBV12-3/TRBV12-4 13 NA NA CASSPDSHYEQYF TGTGCCAGCAGCCCGGACTCCCACTACGAGCAGTACTTC
TRBJ1-6 TRBV3-1 15 few TRBD1 CASSLTGGANSPLHF TGTGCCAGCAGTCTGACAGGGGGCGCGAATTCACCCCTCCACTTT
TRBJ2-1 TRBV5-1 14 few NA CASSFEGNYNEQFF TGCGCCAGCAGCTTTGAGGGGAACTACAATGAGCAGTTCTTC
TRBJ2-2 TRBV4-2 15 NA TRBD2 CASRTSGNLVGELFF TGTGCCAGCCGGACTAGCGGGAACTTGGTCGGGGAGCTGTTTTTT
TRBJ1-6 TRBV6-6 16 NA NA CASRGRDFGSDSPLHF TGTGCCAGCAGGGGCAGGGACTTTGGTTCGGATTCACCCCTCCACTTT
TRBJ1-2 TRBV28 16 NA NA CASRKTGTLVNYGYTF TGTGCCAGCAGGAAAACCGGGACGTTAGTTAACTATGGCTACACCTTC
TRBJ1-1 TRBV7-6 13 few NA CASSPTSQGKAFF TGTGCCAGCAGCCCAACGTCACAGGGTAAAGCTTTCTTT
TRBJ2-7 TRBV7-2 15 NA TRBD2 CASSFGLAGSWEQYF TGTGCCAGCAGCTTCGGACTAGCGGGGAGTTGGGAGCAGTACTTC
TRBJ2-5 TRBV6-1 13 NA NA CASSEIRWNEQYF TGTGCCAGCAGTGAAATTCGGTGGAATGAGCAGTACTTC
TRBJ2-1 TRBV19 14 NA NA CASSAGRSYNEQFF TGTGCCAGTAGTGCCGGACGCTCCTACAATGAGCAGTTCTTC
TRBJ2-2 TRBV24-1 17 NA NA CATSDSRQGLVTGELFF TGTGCCACCAGTGATTCGAGGCAGGGGTTGGTCACCGGGGAGCTGTTTTTT
TRBJ1-1 TRBV5-1 16 NA NA CASSLDPGPPNTEAFF TGCGCCAGCAGCTTGGACCCAGGCCCCCCGAATACTGAAGCTTTCTTT
TRBJ2-3 TRBV5-1 16 few TRBD2 CASSLRLADLTDTQYF TGCGCCAGCAGCTTGAGGCTAGCGGATCTCACAGATACGCAGTATTTT
TRBJ2-1 TRBV12-3/TRBV12-4 16 NA NA CASSFLGPIVEGEQFF TGTGCCAGCAGTTTCTTGGGACCTATTGTTGAGGGTGAGCAGTTCTTC
TRBJ1-6 TRBV13 9 NA NA CASSVLNHF TGTGCCAGCAGCGTTCTCAACCACTTT
TRBJ1-1 TRBV5-1 15 once NA CASSPVWGWETEAFF TGCGCCAGCAGCCCTGTTTGGGGCTGGGAGACTGAAGCTTTCTTT
TRBJ2-3 TRBV5-1 14 NA NA CASSLSVYTDTQYF TGCGCCAGCAGCTTGAGCGTATACACAGATACGCAGTATTTT
TRBJ1-2 TRBV7-2 18 NA NA CASSLGLGGFLINSGYTF TGTGCCAGCAGCTTAGGTCTCGGCGGGTTCTTAATTAACTCTGGCTACACCTTC
TRBJ2-1 TRBV7-9 9 NA NA CASDAEQFF TGTGCCAGCGACGCCGAGCAGTTCTTC
TRBJ2-5 TRBV20-1 10 few NA CSAIDNEQYF TGCAGTGCTATCGACAATGAGCAGTACTTC
TRBJ2-3 TRBV7-3 17 NA TRBD2 CAGPHRAGFSSTDTQYF TGTGCCGGCCCCCACCGAGCGGGGTTCTCTAGCACAGATACGCAGTATTTT
TRBJ2-7 TRBV9 13 few NA CASSASWGDEQYF TGTGCCAGCAGCGCGAGTTGGGGAGACGAGCAGTACTTC
TRBJ2-1 TRBV7-2 11 NA NA CASSLGQKQFF TGTGCCAGCAGCTTAGGACAGAAGCAGTTCTTC
TRBJ2-1 TRBV7-2 14 few TRBD2 CASSFTGGQDEQFF TGTGCCAGCAGCTTCACGGGGGGGCAGGATGAGCAGTTCTTC
TRBJ2-7 TRBV18 15 NA TRBD1 CASSPTGTAGYEQYF TGTGCCAGCTCGCCGACCGGGACAGCTGGCTACGAGCAGTACTTC
TRBJ2-1 TRBV27 14 once TRBD1 CASFQGASYNEQFF TGTGCCAGCTTTCAGGGGGCCTCCTACAATGAGCAGTTCTTC
TRBJ2-1 TRBV18 15 NA NA CASSPVILGHNEQFF TGTGCCAGCTCACCGGTCATTTTGGGGCACAATGAGCAGTTCTTC
TRBJ1-2 TRBV4-2 15 few TRBD1 CASSQEKTGNYGYTF TGTGCCAGCAGCCAGGAAAAGACAGGGAACTATGGCTACACCTTC
TRBJ2-7 TRBV10-3 13 few NA CAISESLADEQYF TGTGCCATCAGTGAGTCCCTCGCTGACGAGCAGTACTTC
TRBJ2-3 TRBV29-1 10 many NA CSLGSDTQYF TGCAGCCTCGGATCAGATACGCAGTATTTT
TRBJ1-1 TRBV5-1 15 NA NA CASSFGERMDTEAFF TGCGCCAGCAGCTTCGGTGAGAGGATGGACACTGAAGCTTTCTTT
TRBJ1-1 TRBV12-3/TRBV12-4 18 NA TRBD1 CASTILTGQGQMNTEAFF TGTGCCAGCACCATCCTTACGGGACAGGGCCAAATGAACACTGAAGCTTTCTTT
TRBJ2-7 TRBV5-1 17 NA TRBD1 CASSSRTGGIISYEQYF TGCGCCAGCAGCTCAAGGACAGGGGGGATCATCTCCTACGAGCAGTACTTC
TRBJ2-5 TRBV9 14 few NA CASSVGQTQETQYF TGTGCCAGCAGCGTAGGGCAGACCCAAGAGACCCAGTACTTC
TRBJ2-1 TRBV20-1 15 NA NA CSAHETITQSPEQFF TGCAGTGCCCATGAAACTATAACCCAAAGCCCGGAGCAGTTCTTC
TRBJ2-7 TRBV30 14 NA TRBD2 CAWSFQRAGREQYF TGTGCCTGGAGTTTTCAACGAGCGGGGCGGGAGCAGTACTTC
TRBJ2-7 TRBV30 13 few NA CAWSKGLEGEQYF TGTGCCTGGAGTAAGGGGCTGGAGGGCGAGCAGTACTTC
TRBJ1-1 TRBV11-2 15 NA TRBD1 CASSPRDSGNTEAFF TGTGCCAGCAGCCCCCGGGACAGTGGGAACACTGAAGCTTTCTTT
TRBJ1-2 TRBV6-1 13 few NA CASSAPGGFGYTF TGTGCCAGCAGTGCCCCCGGCGGGTTTGGCTACACCTTC